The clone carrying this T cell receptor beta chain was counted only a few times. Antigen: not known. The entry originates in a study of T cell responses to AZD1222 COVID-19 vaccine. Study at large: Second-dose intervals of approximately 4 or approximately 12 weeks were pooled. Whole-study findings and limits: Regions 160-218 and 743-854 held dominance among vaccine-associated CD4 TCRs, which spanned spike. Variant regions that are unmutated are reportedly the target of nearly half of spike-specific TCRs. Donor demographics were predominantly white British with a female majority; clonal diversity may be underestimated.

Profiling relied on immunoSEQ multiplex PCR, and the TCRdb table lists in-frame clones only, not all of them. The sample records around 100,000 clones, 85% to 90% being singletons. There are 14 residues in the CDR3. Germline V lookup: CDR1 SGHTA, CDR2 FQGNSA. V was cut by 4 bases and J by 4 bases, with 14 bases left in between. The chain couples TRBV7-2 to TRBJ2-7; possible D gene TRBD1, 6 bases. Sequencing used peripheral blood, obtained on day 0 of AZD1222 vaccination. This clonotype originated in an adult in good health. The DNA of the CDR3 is TGTGCCAGCAGCTCCCTCGACAGGTGGTACGAGCAGTACTTC. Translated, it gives CASSSLDRWYEQYF.